A selection of T cell receptor beta chains follows, all from one sample in a study of cytomegalovirus exposure and HLA in healthy donors. Method: immunoSEQ multiplex PCR; TCRdb's copy keeps in-frame clones and lacks some. The sample lists about 130,000 clones; approximately 95% were seen once. The sample consisted of PBMCs. These receptors were obtained from a young man in good health and CMV-seronegative. The CDR3 runs from the conserved cysteine through the conserved F or W. D genes are given only for firm matches. Clone size is shown for a subset of rows, as once, few, many or a class of expanded clone.

D: -; V: TRBV18; J: TRBJ2-3; size: -; DNA: TGTGCCAGCTCACCACCGGCAAGCACAGATACGCAGTATTTT; CDR3: CASSPPASTDTQYF
D: TRBD1; V: TRBV25-1; J: TRBJ1-2; size: -; DNA: TGTGCCAGCAGAAGAACAGGGGACCCACAAGATGGCTACACCTTC; CDR3: CASRRTGDPQDGYTF
D: -; V: TRBV16; J: TRBJ2-7; size: -; DNA: TGTGCCAGCAGCCAATCTGGGCAGGGGCCCTCCGAGCAGTACTTC; CDR3: CASSQSGQGPSEQYF
D: TRBD1; V: TRBV9; J: TRBJ2-3; size: -; DNA: TGTGCCAGCAGCGATACAGGGGTTAGCACAGATACGCAGTATTTT; CDR3: CASSDTGVSTDTQYF
D: -; V: TRBV6-1; J: TRBJ2-7; size: -; DNA: TGTGCCAGCAGTGAGGGTTCGGCGGGTGCCTCCTACGAGCAGTACTTC; CDR3: CASSEGSAGASYEQYF
D: TRBD1; V: TRBV15; J: TRBJ1-1; size: -; DNA: TGTGCCACCAGCAGAGATCGGGGGGTAGAGGGACAGGGGAGGCCCACTGAAGCTTTCTTT; CDR3: CATSRDRGVEGQGRPTEAFF
D: -; V: TRBV6-1; J: TRBJ1-2; size: once; DNA: TGTGCCAGCAGTGAAGCCCCAGGGGATGGCTACACCTTC; CDR3: CASSEAPGDGYTF
D: TRBD2; V: TRBV23-1; J: TRBJ2-2; size: -; DNA: TGCGCCAGCAGTCAATCTAAACTAGCGCCACCGAACACCGGGGAGCTGTTTTTT; CDR3: CASSQSKLAPPNTGELFF
D: TRBD1; V: TRBV6-1; J: TRBJ1-2; size: -; DNA: TGTGCCAGCAGCGGTGACAGGGGCCACGATGGCTACACCTTC; CDR3: CASSGDRGHDGYTF
D: -; V: TRBV15; J: TRBJ2-5; size: -; DNA: TGTGCCACCAGCCTACGGACAGCTCAAGAGACCCAGTACTTC; CDR3: CATSLRTAQETQYF
D: TRBD1; V: TRBV19; J: TRBJ1-4; size: -; DNA: TGTGCCAGTAACCCCGGGACAGGGTCTGAAAAACTGTTTTTT; CDR3: CASNPGTGSEKLFF
D: TRBD2; V: TRBV9; J: TRBJ2-1; size: -; DNA: TGTGCCAGCAGCGTTAGCGGGAGTTGGGTTGAGCAGTTCTTC; CDR3: CASSVSGSWVEQFF
D: -; V: TRBV9; J: TRBJ2-1; size: -; DNA: TGTGCCAGCAGCGTAGTCACCGGCTACAATGAGCAGTTCTTC; CDR3: CASSVVTGYNEQFF
D: TRBD2; V: TRBV29-1; J: TRBJ2-5; size: -; DNA: TGCAGCGGGGAGGGTGTGGGGTACTCTGAGACCCAGTACTTC; CDR3: CSGEGVGYSETQYF
D: -; V: TRBV11-2; J: TRBJ1-2; size: once; DNA: TGTGCCAGCAGCCTACTCGGGGGTTCTTATGGCTACACCTTC; CDR3: CASSLLGGSYGYTF
D: -; V: TRBV28; J: TRBJ2-7; size: -; DNA: TGTGCCAGCACAGGTTCCTACGAGCAGTACTTC; CDR3: CASTGSYEQYF
D: -; V: TRBV11-2; J: TRBJ2-7; size: -; DNA: TGTGCCAGCAGCTCTAAGACACGTACCTACGAGCAGTACTTC; CDR3: CASSSKTRTYEQYF
D: TRBD1; V: TRBV4-1; J: TRBJ2-6; size: -; DNA: TGCGCCAGCAGCCATAAGACAGGGGCCGGCTCTGGGGCCAACGTCCTGACTTTC; CDR3: CASSHKTGAGSGANVLTF
D: -; V: TRBV28; J: TRBJ1-1; size: -; DNA: TGTGCCAGCAGTTTACGAGGTGGCGACACTGAAGCTTTCTTT; CDR3: CASSLRGGDTEAFF
D: TRBD1; V: TRBV30; J: TRBJ2-2; size: -; DNA: TGTGCCTGGAGTGTCGGGACAGGGTTCGGGGAGCTGTTTTTT; CDR3: CAWSVGTGFGELFF
D: TRBD2; V: TRBV4-1; J: TRBJ2-7; size: few; DNA: TGCGCCAGCAGCCACTCTAGCGGTTCCTACGAGCAGTACTTC; CDR3: CASSHSSGSYEQYF
D: -; V: TRBV6-5; J: TRBJ2-2; size: -; DNA: TGTGCCAGCAGTTACTCGTCAGGGGTTACCGGGGAGCTGTTTTTT; CDR3: CASSYSSGVTGELFF
D: -; V: TRBV11-3; J: TRBJ2-7; size: -; DNA: TGTGCCAGCAGCACGCCCGAGGGGAGGTACGAGCAGTACTTC; CDR3: CASSTPEGRYEQYF
D: -; V: TRBV27; J: TRBJ2-7; size: -; DNA: TGTGCCAGCTGGAGGTATTCCTACGAGCAGTACTTC; CDR3: CASWRYSYEQYF
D: -; V: TRBV7-8; J: TRBJ2-7; size: -; DNA: TGTGCCAGCAGCTTAGCGGGGAGCTCCTACGAGCAGTACTTC; CDR3: CASSLAGSSYEQYF
D: -; V: TRBV18; J: TRBJ2-4; size: once; DNA: TGTGCCAGCTCACCTAATATCGGGGCCAAAAACATTCAGTACTTC; CDR3: CASSPNIGAKNIQYF
D: -; V: TRBV4-3; J: TRBJ2-3; size: -; DNA: TGCGCCAGCAGCCCAGCGGAGAGGTGGGATACGCAGTATTTT; CDR3: CASSPAERWDTQYF
D: TRBD2; V: TRBV5-1; J: TRBJ2-7; size: -; DNA: TGCGCCAGCAGCTTGCAGACTAGCGGCTACGAGCAGTACTTC; CDR3: CASSLQTSGYEQYF
D: TRBD2; V: TRBV6-5; J: TRBJ2-2; size: -; DNA: TGTGCCAGCAGTTACTCGTTCAGCGGGAGGGCCGGGGAGCTGTTTTTT; CDR3: CASSYSFSGRAGELFF